This T cell receptor (beta chain) came from a study of preoperative IRX-2 immunotherapy in early breast cancer. Germline V lookup: CDR1 MDHEN, CDR2 SYDVKM. There are 14 residues in the CDR3. Sequenced by immunoSEQ multiplex PCR; TCRdb stores in-frame clones only, minus some. The table shows 25,000 to 35,000 clones, with approximately 80% occurring only once. In regard to this clone: A read error may account for a junction end that differs from germline.

The treatment here: preoperative locoregional IRX-2 cytokine immunotherapy. The receptor comes from a human donor with breast cancer. Sampling was conducted from a patient treated with IRX-2 immunotherapy. The genes are TRBV28 and TRBJ2-7; D unresolved. CDR3 in amino acids: CASSFDVAAYEQYF. The CDR3 nucleotides are TGTGCCAGCAGTTTTGATGTAGCTGCCTACGAGCAATACTTC.